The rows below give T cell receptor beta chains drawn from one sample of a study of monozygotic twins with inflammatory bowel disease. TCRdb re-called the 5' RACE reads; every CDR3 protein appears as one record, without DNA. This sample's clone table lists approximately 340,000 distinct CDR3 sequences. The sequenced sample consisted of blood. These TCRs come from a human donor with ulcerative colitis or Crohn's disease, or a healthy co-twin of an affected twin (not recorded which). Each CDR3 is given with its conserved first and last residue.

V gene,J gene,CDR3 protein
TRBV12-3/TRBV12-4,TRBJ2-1,CASSFWGGEQFF
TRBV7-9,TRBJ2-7,CASSLDAPPYEQYF
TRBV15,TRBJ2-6,CATGRRTGGSGANVLTF
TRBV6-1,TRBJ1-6,CASSATHHNSPLHF
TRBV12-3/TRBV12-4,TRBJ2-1,CASTVSGGPGKFF
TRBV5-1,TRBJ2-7,CASSPGPLDNYEQYF
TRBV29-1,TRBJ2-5,CSVRPGQETQYF
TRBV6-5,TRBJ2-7,CASSSQGTAEQYF
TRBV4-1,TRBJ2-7,CASSQPRQGGPYEQYF
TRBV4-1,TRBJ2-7,CASSQEGHYEQYF
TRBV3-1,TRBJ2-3,CASSLGVGLGDTDTQYF
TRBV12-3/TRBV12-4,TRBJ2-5,CASSPTEQETQYF
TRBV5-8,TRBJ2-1,CASRRRRLAGVNNEQFF
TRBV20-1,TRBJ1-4,CSDRTGNEKLFF
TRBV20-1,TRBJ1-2,CSARDYRTGRNYGYTF
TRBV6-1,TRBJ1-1,CASPLNPGVKEAFF
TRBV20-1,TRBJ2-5,CSAKDPSGGRETQYF
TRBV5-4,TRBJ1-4,CASSSTGSGEKLFF
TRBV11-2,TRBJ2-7,CASSLSFMRTGGYEQYF
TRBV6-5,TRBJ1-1,CASSYGVRTEAFF
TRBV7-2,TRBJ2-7,CASSLGGGTAYEQYF
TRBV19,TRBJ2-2,CASSPGRELFF
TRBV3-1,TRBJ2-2,CASSPLAGLTYTGELFF
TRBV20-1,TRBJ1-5,CSASRPMTGFFQPQHF
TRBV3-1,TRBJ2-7,CASSLRERDYEQYF
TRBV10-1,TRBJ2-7,CASSDSGTGDEQYF
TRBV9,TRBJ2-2,CASSVGRAGELFF
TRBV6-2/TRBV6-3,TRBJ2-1,CASSNGGEQFF
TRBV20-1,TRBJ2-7,CSARAGRTYEQYF
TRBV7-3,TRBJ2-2,CASSFSGATGELFF